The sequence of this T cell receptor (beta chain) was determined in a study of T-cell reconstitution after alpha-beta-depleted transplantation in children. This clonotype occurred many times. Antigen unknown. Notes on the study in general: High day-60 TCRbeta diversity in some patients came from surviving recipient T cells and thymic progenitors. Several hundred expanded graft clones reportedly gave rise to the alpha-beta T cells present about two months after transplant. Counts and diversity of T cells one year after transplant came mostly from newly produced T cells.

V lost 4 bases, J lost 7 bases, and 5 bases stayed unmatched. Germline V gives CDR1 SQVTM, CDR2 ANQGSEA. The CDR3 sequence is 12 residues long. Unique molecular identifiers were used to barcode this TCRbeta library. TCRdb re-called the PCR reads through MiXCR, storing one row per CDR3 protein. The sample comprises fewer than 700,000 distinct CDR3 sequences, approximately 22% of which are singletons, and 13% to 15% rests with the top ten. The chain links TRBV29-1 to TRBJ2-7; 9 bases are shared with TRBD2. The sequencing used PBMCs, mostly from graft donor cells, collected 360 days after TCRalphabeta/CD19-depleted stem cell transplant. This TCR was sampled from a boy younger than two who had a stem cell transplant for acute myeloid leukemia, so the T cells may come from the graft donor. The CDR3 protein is CSVGAGGTEQYF. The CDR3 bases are TGCAGCGTTGGGGCGGGGGGGACAGAGCAGTACTTC.